One and the same sample provided the 27 T cell receptor beta chains below, sequenced in a study of cytomegalovirus exposure and HLA in healthy donors. Primers for the PCR totalled 60 Vbeta and 13 Jbeta. TCRdb keeps only in-frame clones here, not all; method: immunoSEQ multiplex PCR. The sample includes over 130,000 clones, about 61% seen only once; the top ten take around 1.9%. The material sequenced was PBMCs. The receptors here all came from a male donor in good health and CMV-seronegative.

V is TRBV29-1 and J is TRBJ2-7; the match to TRBD1 covers 10 bases. The CDR3 has 15 amino acids. J was trimmed by 4 bases and V by 6 bases; bases with no gene match: 12. Germline V CDR1 and CDR2: SQVTM, ANQGSEA. CDR3 DNA: TGCAGCGTAGAGACCCCCGGGACAGGGGTTTACGAGCAGTACTTC. This sequence encodes CSVETPGTGVYEQYF.

The CDR3 loop is CASSLGGGSSYEQYF. The CDR3 DNA follows: TGTGCCAGCAGCTTAGGGGGCGGTAGCTCCTACGAGCAGTACTTC. The J gene is TRBJ2-7, the V gene TRBV7-2, with D tentatively TRBD1 (5 bases). V was cut by 1 base and J by 0 bases, with 10 bases left in between. CDR1 is SGHTA and CDR2 is FQGNSA in the germline V gene. This CDR3 is 15 amino acids long.

The gene calls are TRBV5-1 and TRBJ2-5; 8 nucleotides align to TRBD2. With the DNA end fitting TRBJ2-7 better, the J assignment may be wrong. Germline V gives CDR1 SGHRS, CDR2 YFSETQ. The CDR3 loop spans 19 amino acids. Here the CDR3 DNA reads TGCGCCAGCAGCTCCCAAGGTAATAGCGGGAAGGGTAGCCCCTACGAGCAGTACTTC. Protein product: CASSSQGNSGKGSPYEQYF.

V gene TRBV14 combines with J gene TRBJ2-1, with TRBD2 identical over 11 bases. Germline-derived CDR1 and CDR2 are SGHDN and FVKESK. This CDR3 region has 16 residues. J gave up 6 bases and V 0 bases, and 4 bases lay outside the gene matches. In nucleotides, the CDR3 is TGTGCCAGCAGCCAAGAAGGGACTAGCGGTTCCAATGAGCAGTTCTTC. Residues: CASSQEGTSGSNEQFF.

The gene calls are TRBV7-6 and TRBJ2-7; perhaps TRBD1 as D (6 bases). The CDR3 is made up of 13 amino acids. The germline V gene encodes CDR1 SGHVS and CDR2 FNYEAQ. V was cut by 5 bases and J by 3 bases, with 11 bases left in between. This chain's CDR3 is CASSPGADYEQYF. CDR3 DNA: TGTGCCAGCAGCCCAGGGGCGGACTACGAGCAGTACTTC.

This chain joins TRBV27 and TRBJ2-3, with TRBD1 as a possible D gene (6 bases). The germline V gene encodes CDR1 MNHEY and CDR2 SMNVEV (reference sequence). Trimming stripped 6 bases from V and 2 bases from J, with 9 bases between. The CDR3 has 13 amino acids. The CDR3 reads CASRRDTTDTQYF. The CDR3 DNA reads TGTGCCAGCAGAAGGGACACCACAGATACGCAGTATTTT.

The chain's CDR3 is CASKTIPTDYEQYF. The CDR3 DNA follows: TGCGCCAGCAAAACTATACCCACCGATTACGAGCAGTACTTC. The chain combines TRBV5-1 with TRBJ2-7; D unclear. With 6 bases removed from V and 4 bases from J, the gap between germline ends came to 17 bases. In germline, CDR1 is SGHRS, CDR2 YFSETQ. This CDR3 region has 14 residues.

This clone was observed once. The V gene is TRBV28, the J gene TRBJ1-4, with 11 bases aligning to TRBD1. The V gene end was trimmed by 7 bases and the J gene end by 5 bases; junction bases not matched to a gene: 6. CDR1 is MDHEN and CDR2 is SYDVKM in the germline V gene. The CDR3 is made up of 15 amino acids. Here the CDR3 reads CASKGQGAQNEKLFF. The CDR3 DNA follows: TGTGCCAGCAAAGGACAGGGGGCGCAGAATGAAAAACTGTTTTTT.

The gene calls are TRBV9 and TRBJ2-2; 12 bases agree with TRBD2. J gave up 8 bases and V 3 bases, and 5 bases lay outside the gene matches. The CDR3 is made up of 15 amino acids. The germline CDR1 and CDR2 sequences are SGDLS and YYNGEE. The CDR3 coding sequence is TGTGCCAGCAGCGCCCTAGCGGGGGGGCTTGGGGAGCTGTTTTTT. Residues: CASSALAGGLGELFF.

The CDR3 region is CATSRRQRHSNQPQHF. CDR3 DNA: TGTGCCACCAGCAGGCGACAGCGACATAGCAATCAGCCCCAGCATTTT. This sequence joins TRBV15 and TRBJ1-5, with D perhaps matching TRBD1 (5 bases). V was shortened by 3 bases and J by 0 bases, with 12 bases between the two germline ends. The CDR3 consists of 16 residues. Germline values: CDR1 LNHNV, CDR2 YYDKDF (reference sequence).

The chain employs TRBV30 and TRBJ2-4, with 7 positions matching TRBD1. CDR3 length: 14 residues. The trim removed 6 bases at V and 15 bases at J, leaving 20 bases unmatched. Germline V CDR1 and CDR2: GTSNPN, SVGIG (reference sequence). The CDR3 here is CACEQGVGQNPPYF. The CDR3 nucleotides read TGTGCCTGTGAACAGGGAGTGGGACAGAATCCTCCGTACTTC.

The sample holds one count of this clone. The rearrangement uses TRBV2 and TRBJ1-1; D is uncertain. The CDR3 has 14 amino acids. CDR1 and CDR2 (germline): SNHLY, FYNNEI. The CDR3 here is CASYGGRLNTEAFF. CDR3 coding DNA: TGTGCAAGCTACGGAGGGAGGCTGAACACTGAAGCTTTCTTT. Looking up the rest from reference TRBV2 and TRBJ1-1 gives the full variable domain: EPEVTQTPSHQVTQMGQEVILRCVPISNHLYFYWYRQILGQKVEFLVSFYNNEISEKSEIFDDQFSVERPDGSNFTLKIRSTKLEDSAMYFCASYGGRLNTEAFFGQGTRLTVV.

The table lists this clone with a few counts. This sequence joins TRBV4-1 and TRBJ2-5, with 11 bases that match TRBD2. In germline, CDR1 is MGHRA, CDR2 YSYEKL. The CDR3 has 18 residues. J was trimmed by 3 bases and V by 2 bases; bases with no gene match: 11. CDR3 in amino acids: CASSQTFRLGLAEETQYF. The CDR3 DNA follows: TGCGCCAGCAGCCAAACGTTTCGTTTGGGACTAGCGGAAGAGACCCAGTACTTC.

This rearrangement joins TRBV5-1 to TRBJ1-2, with D maybe TRBD1 (6 bases). Trimming took 0 bases from V and 7 from J, leaving 16 bases between them. The CDR3 has 15 amino acids. Germline loops: CDR1 SGHRS, CDR2 YFSETQ. The CDR3: CASSLEGGGGSGYTF. The CDR3, as DNA: TGCGCCAGCAGCTTGGAAGGCGGGGGCGGGAGTGGCTACACCTTC.

This clone came up a few times. V and J are TRBV7-2 and TRBJ1-1; D is unclear. Germline V gene sequence: CDR1 SGHTA, CDR2 FQGNSA. The CDR3 loop spans 14 amino acids. Trimming took 2 bases from V and 7 from J, leaving 14 bases between them. CDR3 sequence (DNA): TGTGCCAGCAGCTTACGCGGGGAGTTGGGTGAAGCTTTCTTT. Protein sequence: CASSLRGELGEAFF.

The chain is built from TRBV10-1 and TRBJ1-1; tentatively, D is TRBD1 (6 bases). The CDR3 runs to 13 residues. The germline CDR1 and CDR2 sequences are WNHNN and SYGVQD (reference sequence). Trimming removed 3 bases from V and 6 bases from J, with 11 bases in between. As DNA, the CDR3 is TGCGCCAGCAGTGAATACAGGGAATCTGAAGCTTTCTTT. Residues: CASSEYRESEAFF.

The count of this clone is one. CDR3 amino acids: CAWSQQGLRGETQYF. CDR3 bases: TGTGCCTGGAGCCAACAGGGCCTTCGGGGAGAGACCCAGTACTTC. The V and J genes are TRBV30 and TRBJ2-5; possible D gene TRBD1, 6 bases. Trimming shortened V by 3 bases and J by 4 bases, and 18 bases separated the two germline ends. The CDR3 loop spans 15 amino acids. Germline V gene sequence: CDR1 GTSNPN, CDR2 SVGIG (reference sequence).

The chain joins TRBV5-1 to TRBJ2-3; TRBD1 aligns across 9 bases. Trimming cost V 7 bases and J 4 bases; bases outside gene matches: 10. The CDR3 is 15 residues long. The germline V gene has CDR1 SGHRS and CDR2 YFSETQ. This CDR3 reads CASHAGTGTADTQYF. The CDR3 DNA sequence: TGCGCCAGCCACGCCGGGACAGGGACAGCAGATACGCAGTATTTT.

This clone came up a few times. The rearrangement uses TRBV30 and TRBJ2-1; 9 nucleotides match TRBD2. V trimming: 5 bases; J trimming: 6 bases; junction bases outside the gene matches: 11. From germline, CDR1 is GTSNPN and CDR2 SVGIG (reference sequence). The CDR3 length is 15 residues. The DNA of the CDR3 is TGTGCCTGGGACTCTATGGCGGGGGGGCCCAATGAGCAGTTCTTC. Its protein is CAWDSMAGGPNEQFF.

The chain links TRBV5-1 to TRBJ2-2; D may be TRBD2 (6 bases). CDR3 length: 15 amino acids. V was pared by 0 bases and J by 3 bases, with 9 bases between. The germline CDR1 and CDR2 sequences are SGHRS and YFSETQ. The CDR3 reads CASSLAWDYTGELFF. DNA for the CDR3: TGCGCCAGCAGCTTGGCCTGGGACTACACCGGGGAGCTGTTTTTT.

The CDR3 here is CASSGGGRESNEQFF. CDR3 nucleotides: TGTGCCAGCAGTGGGGGGGGAAGGGAAAGCAATGAGCAGTTCTTC. The rearrangement links TRBV2 to TRBJ2-1, with TRBD2 matching over 7 bases. V was clipped by 4 bases and J by 6 bases; unmatched bases: 9. The CDR3 extends over 15 amino acids. The germline V gene has CDR1 SNHLY and CDR2 FYNNEI.

The chain employs TRBV5-1 and TRBJ2-3; TRBD2 matches 10 bases. Germline V gene sequence: CDR1 SGHRS, CDR2 YFSETQ. This CDR3 is 17 amino acids long. After removal of 7 bases from V and 2 bases from J, the junction contained 13 bases not matched to a gene. The CDR3 sequence: CASRYKSGGADTDTQYF. The CDR3, as DNA: TGCGCCAGCCGCTACAAGAGCGGGGGGGCCGACACAGATACGCAGTATTTT.

This chain links TRBV5-6 with TRBJ1-5, with D possibly being TRBD1 (5 bases). Trimming took off 2 bases at V and 7 bases at J, with 13 bases between the two ends. Germline V gives CDR1 SGHDT, CDR2 YYEEEE. The CDR3 is 14 residues long. CDR3 amino acids: CASSLGQGRQPQHF. In nucleotides, the CDR3 is TGTGCCAGCAGCTTAGGTCAGGGCAGGCAGCCCCAGCATTTT.

The V gene is TRBV5-4, the J gene TRBJ1-6; 10 bases match TRBD1. Germline V CDR1 and CDR2: SGHNT, YYREEE (reference sequence). This CDR3 spans 16 amino acids. V dropped 4 bases and J dropped 7; count of bases not matched to a gene: 8. This chain's CDR3 is CASSPYRGQGNSPLHF. The CDR3 coding sequence is TGTGCCAGCAGCCCATACAGGGGACAGGGGAATTCACCCCTCCACTTT.

This clone was observed a handful of times. This chain connects TRBV7-9 to TRBJ1-5, with D hard to call. From germline, CDR1 is SEHNR and CDR2 FQNEAQ (reference sequence). Trimming left V 0 bases short and J 4 bases short, with 4 bases between. The CDR3 runs 13 residues. The CDR3 nucleotides read TGTGCCAGCAGCTTAGCTGTAAATCAGCCCCAGCATTTT. As protein: CASSLAVNQPQHF.

V is TRBV9 and J is TRBJ2-1, with D hard to call. Looked up from germline, CDR1 is SGDLS and CDR2 is YYNGEE. The CDR3 loop spans 17 amino acids. Trimming took 6 bases from V and 4 from J, leaving 23 bases between them. In DNA, the CDR3 is TGTGCCAGCACCCCTGATCTCCCTGCCCACTTATACAATGAGCAGTTCTTC. This gives the protein CASTPDLPAHLYNEQFF.

V is TRBV28 and J is TRBJ2-2, with 7 positions matching TRBD2. CDR1 and CDR2 from the germline V gene are MDHEN and SYDVKM. J was trimmed by 9 bases and V by 7 bases; bases with no gene match: 14. The CDR3 consists of 15 residues. CDR3 DNA sequence: TGTGCCAGCACATCTCGCGGGGGACCCCACCGGGAGCTGTTTTTT. It yields the protein CASTSRGGPHRELFF.